Sequencing of this TCR beta chain was carried out in a study of cytotoxic CD8 clonotypes in ibrutinib-treated CLL. Study overall: Among the patients, ten to eleven presented as relapsed/refractory and about 15 as treatment-naive; 17 showed unmutated IGHV. Response samples followed a median around 11 months of treatment, range 6 to 36.

Study results and caveats: Contraction or stability on treatment characterized the public clonotypes, which were uncommon.

The protocol was immunoSEQ multiplex PCR, while the TCRdb copy is restricted to in-frame clones and leaves out a portion. This sample has around 140,000 clones, with 80% found just once. Notes on this clone: Antigen unknown.

Germline V gene sequence: CDR1 SGHNT, CDR2 YENEEA. V lost 5 bases and J lost 2; bases outside the gene matches: 4. This CDR3 comprises 15 residues. This rearrangement joins TRBV11-3 to TRBJ2-1; 9 nucleotides agree with TRBD2. The sequencing used PBMCs, collected after 36 months of ibrutinib treatment. The sequence derives from a human donor with chronic lymphocytic leukemia. This chain's CDR3 is CASSPLAGAYNEQFF. CDR3 bases: TGTGCCAGCAGCCCCTTAGCGGGGGCCTACAATGAGCAGTTCTTC.